This passage covers 27 T cell receptor beta chains from one sample sequenced in a study of blood T cell repertoires in COVID-19. Some clones are missing from TCRdb's copy, which holds only in-frame ones; the method was immunoSEQ multiplex PCR. The sample lists under 200,000 clones; 87% were seen once. The specimen was PBMCs or T cells enriched from blood (not recorded which). These receptors all stem from a woman in her fifties or sixties who had recovered from COVID-19.

The chain employs TRBV7-6 and TRBJ2-3, with a possible D match to TRBD2 (6 bases). Trimming shortened V by 1 base and J by 15 bases, and 14 bases separated the two germline ends. Germline loops: CDR1 SGHVS, CDR2 FNYEAQ. The CDR3 runs to 12 residues. The chain's CDR3 is CASSLEGTHLYF. The CDR3 DNA is TGTGCCAGCAGCTTAGAAGGGACTCACCTTTATTTT.

The gene calls are TRBV25-1 and TRBJ2-3, with TRBD2 matching 8 bases. Germline CDR1 reads MGHDK; CDR2 reads SYGVNS. This CDR3 is 16 amino acids long. Unmatched junction bases numbered 12, after V lost 6 bases and J lost 4 bases. CDR3 nucleotide sequence: TGTGCCAGCAGGACGGCGGGAGGCCCTCGGGCAGATACGCAGTATTTT. Amino acids: CASRTAGGPRADTQYF.

This clone was seen a single time. This sequence joins TRBV7-9 and TRBJ1-2; TRBD1 might be the D (5 bases). The CDR3 is made up of 14 amino acids. Deletions cut 5 bases from V and 4 bases from J, with 14 bases between. Germline values: CDR1 SEHNR, CDR2 FQNEAQ (reference sequence). This CDR3 reads CASSNQGGSYGYTF. CDR3 sequence (DNA): TGTGCCAGCAGCAATCAGGGTGGTAGCTATGGCTACACCTTC.

This chain joins TRBV6-5 and TRBJ1-2; 7 nucleotides align to TRBD1. Germline CDR1 reads MNHEY; CDR2 reads SVGAGI. The trim removed 0 bases at V and 7 bases at J, leaving 8 bases unmatched. This CDR3 contains 15 residues. This CDR3 reads CASSYSSNRGGGYTF. The CDR3 region has the DNA TGTGCCAGCAGTTACTCGAGTAACAGGGGCGGTGGCTACACCTTC.

This chain connects TRBV7-6 to TRBJ2-7, with D possibly being TRBD1 (6 bases). Trimming left V 1 base short and J 2 bases short, with 15 bases between. The CDR3 has 16 amino acids. CDR1 and CDR2 from the germline V gene are SGHVS and FNYEAQ. The chain's CDR3 is CASSLVAQGRPYEQYF. For the CDR3, the DNA is TGTGCCAGCAGCTTAGTTGCGCAGGGGCGTCCCTACGAGCAGTACTTC.

This clone was seen a handful of times. V and J are TRBV28 and TRBJ2-7; TRBD1 matches at 7 bases. Germline trimming cut 6 bases from V and 4 bases from J; bases unmatched to any gene: 6. Looked up from germline, CDR1 is MDHEN and CDR2 is SYDVKM. The CDR3 contains 13 residues. Here the CDR3 reads CASSFRQGYEQYF. In nucleotides, the CDR3 is TGTGCCAGCAGCTTCCGACAGGGATACGAGCAGTACTTC.

The chain links TRBV2 to TRBJ1-2, with TRBD1 identical over 7 bases. Germline V gene data show CDR1 as SNHLY and CDR2 as FYNNEI. V gave up 6 bases and J gave up 8 bases; unmatched junction bases: 9. The CDR3 sequence is 13 residues long. The CDR3 loop reads CASSQGQRNGYTF. The CDR3 nucleotides read TGTGCCAGCAGCCAGGGACAGCGTAACGGCTACACCTTC.

This chain uses TRBV18 with TRBJ2-5, with 7 bases that match TRBD1. V was pared by 4 bases and J by 2 bases, with 7 bases of the junction left unmatched. The germline V gene has CDR1 KGHSH and CDR2 LQKENI. There are 15 residues in the CDR3. The CDR3 reads CASSRYRDRQETQYF. The CDR3 DNA sequence: TGTGCCAGCTCACGATACCGGGACAGACAAGAGACCCAGTACTTC.

V and J are TRBV7-6 and TRBJ1-1; D not certain. Trimming pared 5 bases from V and 0 bases from J, leaving 13 bases between. The germline V gene encodes CDR1 SGHVS and CDR2 FNYEAQ. The CDR3 covers 15 residues. The CDR3 DNA reads TGTGCCAGCAGCCCCGCGGTTCAGATGAACACTGAAGCTTTCTTT. This translates into CASSPAVQMNTEAFF.

This rearrangement joins TRBV29-1 to TRBJ2-1, with TRBD2 identical over 12 bases. This CDR3 is 15 amino acids long. The V and J ends lost 7 bases and 0 bases, in that order; junction bases with no gene match: 4. Germline-derived CDR1 and CDR2 are SQVTM and ANQGSEA. The CDR3: CSAGLAGPSYNEQFF. CDR3 in DNA: TGCAGCGCTGGACTAGCGGGACCCTCCTACAATGAGCAGTTCTTC.

The V call is TRBV19, the J call TRBJ1-2, with 7 bases that match TRBD1. The V segment lost 7 bases and the J segment 8 bases; nucleotides outside the gene matches: 13. This CDR3 is 14 amino acids long. Germline V gene data show CDR1 as LNHDA and CDR2 as SQIVND (reference sequence). CDR3 in amino acids: CASTTIRTGVGYTF. CDR3 nucleotides: TGTGCCAGTACCACCATCCGTACAGGGGTCGGCTACACCTTC.

The rearrangement joins TRBV19 to TRBJ2-7; 11 positions match TRBD2. The germline V gene has CDR1 LNHDA and CDR2 SQIVND (reference sequence). V gave up 5 bases and J gave up 5 bases; unmatched junction bases: 2. The CDR3 has 13 amino acids. In DNA, the CDR3 is TGTGCCAGTAGTCTGACTAGCGGGAACGAGCAGTACTTC. Translation: CASSLTSGNEQYF.

The chain links TRBV30 to TRBJ1-1, with 7 positions matching TRBD1. CDR1 and CDR2 (germline): GTSNPN, SVGIG (reference sequence). The CDR3 extends over 16 amino acids. V was clipped by 1 base and J by 0 bases; unmatched bases: 8. The CDR3 here is CAWSEYTGALNTEAFF. The DNA for the CDR3 is TGTGCCTGGAGTGAGTACACAGGGGCCTTGAACACTGAAGCTTTCTTT.

In its sample, this clone was seen once. Here the CDR3 DNA reads TGCGCCAGCAGCTTGGACAGGGGAGTGAGAGGCTACACCTTC. This sequence encodes CASSLDRGVRGYTF. This chain joins TRBV5-1 and TRBJ1-2; 7 bases are shared with TRBD1. The V gene end was trimmed by 0 bases and the J gene end by 8 bases; junction bases not matched to a gene: 7. This CDR3 contains 14 residues. Germline CDR1 reads SGHRS; CDR2 reads YFSETQ. The full variable domain, completed using reference TRBV5-1 and TRBJ1-2, is KAGVTQTPRYLIKTRGQQVTLSCSPISGHRSVSWYQQTPGQGLQFLFEYFSETQRNKGNFPGRFSGRQFSNSRSEMNVSTLELGDSALYLCASSLDRGVRGYTFGSGTRLTVV.

The chain recombines TRBV27 with TRBJ2-3; 9 bases fit TRBD1. Germline V lookup: CDR1 MNHEY, CDR2 SMNVEV (reference sequence). The CDR3 consists of 16 residues. The V and J ends lost 6 bases and 0 bases, in that order; junction bases with no gene match: 7. The CDR3 DNA reads TGTGCCAGCAGCCGCCCCGGGACAGGGAGCACAGATACGCAGTATTTT. Translated, it gives CASSRPGTGSTDTQYF.

This chain connects TRBV11-3 to TRBJ2-5; 8 nucleotides agree with TRBD2. V was pared by 3 bases and J by 4 bases, with 7 bases of the junction left unmatched. The length of the CDR3 is 15 residues. Germline-derived CDR1 and CDR2 are SGHNT and YENEEA. The CDR3 bases are TGTGCCAGCAGCTTCCCCAGCGGGAGTAGAGAGACCCAGTACTTC. Protein: CASSFPSGSRETQYF. Complete variable domain (other parts from reference TRBV11-3 and TRBJ2-5): EAGVVQSPRYKIIEKKQPVAFWCNPISGHNTLYWYLQNLGQGPELLIRYENEEAVDDSQLPKDRFSAERLKGVDSTLKIQPAELGDSAVYLCASSFPSGSRETQYFGPGTRLLVL.

This chain uses TRBV2 with TRBJ2-7; D is uncertain. Germline V lookup: CDR1 SNHLY, CDR2 FYNNEI. Trimming cost V 1 base and J 1 base, with 5 bases left between them. The CDR3 totals 13 residues. This chain's CDR3 is CASSEGPSYEQYF. For the CDR3, the DNA is TGTGCCAGCAGTGAAGGGCCTTCCTACGAGCAGTACTTC.

This chain joins TRBV5-8 and TRBJ1-3; D gene unclear. Germline-derived CDR1 and CDR2 are SGHTS and YDEGEE. V lost 3 bases and J lost 10, with 14 bases in between. The CDR3 loop spans 13 amino acids. In nucleotides, the CDR3 is TGTGCCAGCAGCTCGAGGAAGTTCTTGACCATATATTTT. This gives the protein CASSSRKFLTIYF. Full variable domain (outside the CDR3, taken from reference TRBV5-8 and TRBJ1-3): EAGVTQSPTHLIKTRGQQATLRCSPISGHTSVYWYQQALGLGLQFLLWYDEGEERNRGNFPPRFSGRQFPNYSSELNVNALELEDSALYLCASSSRKFLTIYFGEGSWLTVV.

The chain joins TRBV7-2 to TRBJ2-7; no reliable D call. Trimming cost V 3 bases and J 0 bases, with 12 bases left between them. The CDR3 consists of 15 residues. Per germline, CDR1 SGHTA and CDR2 FQGNSA. CDR3 bases: TGTGCCAGCAGCTTTTCTGCGGTTCTCTCCTACGAGCAGTACTTC. It is translated as CASSFSAVLSYEQYF.

V gene TRBV16 combines with J gene TRBJ2-1, with D tentatively TRBD1 (6 bases). Trimming cost V 4 bases and J 0 bases, with 13 bases left between them. Germline V gene sequence: CDR1 KGHSY, CDR2 FQNENV. The CDR3 sequence is 16 residues long. The CDR3 sequence is CASSRVDRSSYNEQFF. CDR3 DNA: TGTGCCAGCAGCCGGGTTGACAGGAGCTCCTACAATGAGCAGTTCTTC.

Comment on this clone: The same CDR3 also results from other DNA sequences found in this sample. V is TRBV5-1 and J is TRBJ2-5; 13 bases line up with TRBD2. Per germline, CDR1 SGHRS and CDR2 YFSETQ. This CDR3 is built from 16 residues. Trimming cost V 4 bases and J 5 bases; bases outside gene matches: 8. CDR3 DNA sequence: TGCGCCAGCAGCCCGCGGACTAGCGGGAGTGGGGAGACCCAGTACTTC. The encoded protein is CASSPRTSGSGETQYF.

J is TRBJ1-3 and V is TRBV10-2; weak D call: TRBD1 (6 bases). The CDR3 runs 15 residues. The V and J ends lost 2 bases and 6 bases respectively, with 14 bases between them. In germline, CDR1 is WSHSY, CDR2 SAAADI. The CDR3 DNA reads as TGCGCCAGCAGTGAGATCGGGGGGCCGGCAAACACCATATATTTT. Amino acids: CASSEIGGPANTIYF.

The rearrangement links TRBV11-2 to TRBJ1-1; D is undetermined. The CDR3 totals 15 residues. V was clipped by 3 bases and J by 3 bases, with 14 bases between them. Germline V gives CDR1 SGHAT, CDR2 FQNNGV. The CDR3 spells CASSLVADGYTEAFF. In DNA, the CDR3 is TGTGCCAGCAGCTTGGTAGCAGATGGGTACACTGAAGCTTTCTTT. The full variable domain, completed using reference TRBV11-2 and TRBJ1-1, is EAGVAQSPRYKIIEKRQSVAFWCNPISGHATLYWYQQILGQGPKLLIQFQNNGVVDDSQLPKDRFSAERLKGVDSTLKIQPAKLEDSAVYLCASSLVADGYTEAFFGQGTRLTVV.

The chain carries TRBV11-2 and TRBJ1-4, with a weak D call TRBD1 (6 bases). CDR1 is SGHAT, CDR2 FQNNGV, per germline. V was pared by 5 bases and J by 3 bases, with 13 bases between. The CDR3 consists of 15 residues. CDR3 sequence (DNA): TGTGCCAGCAGCGCCGGACAGCGTCCTAATGAAAAACTGTTTTTT. It yields the protein CASSAGQRPNEKLFF.

This chain uses TRBV27 with TRBJ1-5; D remains unclear. Between the trimmed V and J ends, which lost 6 bases and 6 bases, there was a span of 15 bases. Per the germline V gene, CDR1 is MNHEY and CDR2 is SMNVEV (reference sequence). The CDR3 is made up of 14 amino acids. The CDR3 region has the DNA TGTGCCAGCAGAAATAACCCCCCGGGTCAGCCCCAGCATTTT. Protein: CASRNNPPGQPQHF.

The rearrangement links TRBV20-1 to TRBJ1-5; TRBD1 is a possible D gene (5 bases). Trimming left V 3 bases short and J 3 bases short, with 9 bases between. This CDR3 region has 13 residues. Per germline, CDR1 DFQATT and CDR2 SNEGSKA (reference sequence). CDR3 sequence (DNA): TGCAGTGCTAGTAGGGGTAACAATCAGCCCCAGCATTTT. It codes for CSASRGNNQPQHF.

The rearrangement links TRBV7-2 to TRBJ1-3; D unresolved. The CDR3 loop spans 15 amino acids. Germline CDR1 is SGHTA and CDR2 is FQGNSA. V lost 5 bases to trimming and J lost 0 bases, with 11 bases between them. The CDR3 protein is CASSGRIHSGNTIYF. CDR3 DNA: TGTGCCAGCAGCGGGAGGATACACTCTGGAAACACCATATATTTT.